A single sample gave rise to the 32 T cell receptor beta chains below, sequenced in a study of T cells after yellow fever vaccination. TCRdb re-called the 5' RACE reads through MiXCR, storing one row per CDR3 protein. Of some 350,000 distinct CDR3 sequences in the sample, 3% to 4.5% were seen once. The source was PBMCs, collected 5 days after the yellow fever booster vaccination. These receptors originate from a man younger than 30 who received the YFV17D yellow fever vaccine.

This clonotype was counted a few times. The chain's CDR3 is CAISEPGQGYGYTF. Written as DNA, the CDR3 is TGTGCCATCAGTGAGCCGGGACAGGGTTATGGCTACACCTTC. The rearrangement uses TRBV10-3 and TRBJ1-2; 9 bases align to TRBD1. This CDR3 has 14 amino acids. The V segment lost 2 bases and the J segment 5 bases; nucleotides outside the gene matches: 3. Per the germline V gene, CDR1 is ENHRY and CDR2 is SYGVKD.

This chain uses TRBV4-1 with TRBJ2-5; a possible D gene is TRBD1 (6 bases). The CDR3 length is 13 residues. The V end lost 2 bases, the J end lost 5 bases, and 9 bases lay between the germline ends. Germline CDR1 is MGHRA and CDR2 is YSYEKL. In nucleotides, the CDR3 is TGCGCCAGCAGCCAAACGCAGGGGGAGACCCAGTACTTC. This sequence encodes CASSQTQGETQYF.

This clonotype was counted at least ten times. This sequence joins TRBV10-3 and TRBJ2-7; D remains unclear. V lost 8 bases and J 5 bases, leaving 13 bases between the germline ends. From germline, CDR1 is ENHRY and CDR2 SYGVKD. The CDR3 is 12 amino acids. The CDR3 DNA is TGTGCCATCCGGCCCGAAGGCCACGAGCAGTACTTC. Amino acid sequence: CAIRPEGHEQYF.

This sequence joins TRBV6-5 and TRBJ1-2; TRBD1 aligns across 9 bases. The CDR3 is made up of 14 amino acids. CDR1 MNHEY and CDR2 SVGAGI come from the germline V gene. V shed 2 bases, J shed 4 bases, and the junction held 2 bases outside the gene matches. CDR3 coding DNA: TGTGCCAGCAGTTACGCGGACAGGGGCTATGGCTACACCTTC. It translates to CASSYADRGYGYTF.

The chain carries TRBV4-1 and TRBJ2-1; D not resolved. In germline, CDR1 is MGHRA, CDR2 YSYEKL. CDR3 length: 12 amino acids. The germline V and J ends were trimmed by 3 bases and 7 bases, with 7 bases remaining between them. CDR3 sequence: CASSHWGNEQFF. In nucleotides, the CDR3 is TGCGCCAGCAGCCATTGGGGAAATGAGCAGTTCTTC.

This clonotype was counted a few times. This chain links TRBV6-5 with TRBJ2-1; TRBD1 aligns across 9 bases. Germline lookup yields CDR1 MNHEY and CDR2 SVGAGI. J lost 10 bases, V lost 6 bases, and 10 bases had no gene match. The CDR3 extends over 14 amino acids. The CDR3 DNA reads TGTGCCAGCAGCAGACAGGGGGTGAGCAAGGAGCAGTTCTTC. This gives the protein CASSRQGVSKEQFF.

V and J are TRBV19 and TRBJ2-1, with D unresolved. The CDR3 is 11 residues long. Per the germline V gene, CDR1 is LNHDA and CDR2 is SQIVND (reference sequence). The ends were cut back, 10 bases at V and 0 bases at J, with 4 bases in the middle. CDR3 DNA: TGTGCCACAAGCTCCTACAATGAGCAGTTCTTC. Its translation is CATSSYNEQFF.

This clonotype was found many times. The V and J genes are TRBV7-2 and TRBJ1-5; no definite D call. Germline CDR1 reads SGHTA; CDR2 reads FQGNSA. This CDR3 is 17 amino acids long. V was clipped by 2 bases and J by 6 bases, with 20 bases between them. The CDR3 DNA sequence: TGTGCCAGCAGCTTAATCGGTGCGGCCGGGGAAAGTCAGCCCCAGCATTTT. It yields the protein CASSLIGAAGESQPQHF.

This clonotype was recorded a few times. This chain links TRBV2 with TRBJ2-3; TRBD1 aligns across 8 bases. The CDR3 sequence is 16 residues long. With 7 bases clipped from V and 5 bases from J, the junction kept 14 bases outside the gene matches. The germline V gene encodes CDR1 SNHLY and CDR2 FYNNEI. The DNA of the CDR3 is TGTGCCAGCACCCAAGGGGCAGGGGGCTATGGAGATACGCAGTATTTT. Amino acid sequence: CASTQGAGGYGDTQYF.

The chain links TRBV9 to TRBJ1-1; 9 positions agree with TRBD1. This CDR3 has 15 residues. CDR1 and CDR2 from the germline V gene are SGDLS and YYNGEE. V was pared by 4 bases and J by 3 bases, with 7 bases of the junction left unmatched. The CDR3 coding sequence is TGTGCCAGCAGCCCAGGACAGGGGTCCGACACTGAAGCTTTCTTT. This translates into CASSPGQGSDTEAFF.

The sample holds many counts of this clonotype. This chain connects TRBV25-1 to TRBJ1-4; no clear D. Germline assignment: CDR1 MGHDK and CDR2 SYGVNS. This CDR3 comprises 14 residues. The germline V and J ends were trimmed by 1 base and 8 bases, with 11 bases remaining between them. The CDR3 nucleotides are TGTGCCAGCAGTGAATCAAAGGGAGGGGAAAAACTGTTTTTT. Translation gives CASSESKGGEKLFF.

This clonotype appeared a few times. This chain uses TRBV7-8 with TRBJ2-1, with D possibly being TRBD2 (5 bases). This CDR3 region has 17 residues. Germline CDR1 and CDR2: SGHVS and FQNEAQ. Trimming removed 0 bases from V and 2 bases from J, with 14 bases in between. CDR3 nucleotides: TGTGCCAGCAGCTTAGCGTACGGGGATAGGGCCTACAATGAGCAGTTCTTC. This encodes CASSLAYGDRAYNEQFF.

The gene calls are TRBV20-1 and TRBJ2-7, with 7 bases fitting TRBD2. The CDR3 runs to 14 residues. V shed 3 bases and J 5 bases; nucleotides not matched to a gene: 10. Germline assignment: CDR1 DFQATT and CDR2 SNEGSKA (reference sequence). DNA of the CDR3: TGCAGTGCTAGTAGGGAGGGCTGGTCTCACGAGCAGTACTTC. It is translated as CSASREGWSHEQYF.

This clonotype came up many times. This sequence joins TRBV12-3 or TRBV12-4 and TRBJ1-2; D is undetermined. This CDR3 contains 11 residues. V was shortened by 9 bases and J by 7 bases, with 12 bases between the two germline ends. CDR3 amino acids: CASALGSGYTF. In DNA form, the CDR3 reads TGTGCCAGTGCGTTAGGGAGTGGCTACACCTTC.

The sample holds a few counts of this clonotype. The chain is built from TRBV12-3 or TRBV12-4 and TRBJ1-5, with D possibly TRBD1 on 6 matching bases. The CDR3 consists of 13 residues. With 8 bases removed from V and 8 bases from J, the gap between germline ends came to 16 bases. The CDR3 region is CASSRGDGKPQHF. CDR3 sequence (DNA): TGTGCCAGCTCGAGGGGGGATGGGAAGCCCCAGCATTTT.

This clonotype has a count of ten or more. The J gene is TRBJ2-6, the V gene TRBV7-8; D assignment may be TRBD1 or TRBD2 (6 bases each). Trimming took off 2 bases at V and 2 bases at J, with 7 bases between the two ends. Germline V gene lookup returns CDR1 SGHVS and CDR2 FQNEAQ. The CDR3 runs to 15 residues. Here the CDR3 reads CASSLRGAGANVLTF. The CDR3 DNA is TGTGCCAGCAGCTTAAGGGGGGCTGGGGCCAACGTCCTGACTTTC. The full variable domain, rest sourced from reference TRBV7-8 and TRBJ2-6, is GAGVSQSPRYKVAKRGQDVALRCDPISGHVSLFWYQQALGQGPEFLTYFQNEAQLDKSGLPSDRFFAERPEGSVSTLKIQRTQQEDSAVYLCASSLRGAGANVLTFGAGSRLTVL.

Here the CDR3 DNA reads TGCGCCAGCAGCTTCTCCGAGTACACTGAAGCTTTCTTT. It yields the protein CASSFSEYTEAFF. V is TRBV5-1 and J is TRBJ1-1; D not resolved. This CDR3 has 13 amino acids. CDR1 is SGHRS and CDR2 is YFSETQ in the germline V gene. Trimming shortened V by 2 bases and J by 3 bases, and 8 bases separated the two germline ends.

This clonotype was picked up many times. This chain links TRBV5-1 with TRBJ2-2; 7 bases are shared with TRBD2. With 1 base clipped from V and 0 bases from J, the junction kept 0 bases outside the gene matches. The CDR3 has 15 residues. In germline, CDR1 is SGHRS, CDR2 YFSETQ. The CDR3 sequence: CASSLSGANTGELFF. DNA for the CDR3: TGCGCCAGCAGCTTGAGCGGGGCGAACACCGGGGAGCTGTTTTTT.

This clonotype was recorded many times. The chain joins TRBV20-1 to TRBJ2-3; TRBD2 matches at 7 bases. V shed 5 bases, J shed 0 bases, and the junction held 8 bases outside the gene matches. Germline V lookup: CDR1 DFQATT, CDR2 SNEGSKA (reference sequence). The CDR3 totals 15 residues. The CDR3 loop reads CSALRSGASTDTQYF. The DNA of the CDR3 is TGCAGTGCTCTCAGGAGCGGGGCTAGCACAGATACGCAGTATTTT.

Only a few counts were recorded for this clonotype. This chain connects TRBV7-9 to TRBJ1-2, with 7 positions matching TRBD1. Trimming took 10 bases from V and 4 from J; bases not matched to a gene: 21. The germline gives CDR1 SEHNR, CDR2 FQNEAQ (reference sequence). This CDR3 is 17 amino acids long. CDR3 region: CATREPTTGDGGYGYTF. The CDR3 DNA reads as TGTGCCACCCGAGAACCTACCACAGGGGACGGGGGCTATGGCTACACCTTC.

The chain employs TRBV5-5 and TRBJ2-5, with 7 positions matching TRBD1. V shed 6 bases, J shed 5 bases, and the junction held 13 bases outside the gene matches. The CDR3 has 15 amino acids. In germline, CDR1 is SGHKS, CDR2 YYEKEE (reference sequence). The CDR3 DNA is TGTGCCAGCATTCCTACAGGGGTTAGTAGGGAGACCCAGTACTTC. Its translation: CASIPTGVSRETQYF.

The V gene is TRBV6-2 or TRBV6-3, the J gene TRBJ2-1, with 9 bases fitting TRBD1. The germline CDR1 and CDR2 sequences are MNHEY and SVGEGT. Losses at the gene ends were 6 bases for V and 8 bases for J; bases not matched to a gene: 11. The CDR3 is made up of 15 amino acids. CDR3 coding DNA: TGTGCCAGCAGCCGCACCGGGACAGGGCGGGATGAGCAGTTCTTC. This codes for CASSRTGTGRDEQFF.

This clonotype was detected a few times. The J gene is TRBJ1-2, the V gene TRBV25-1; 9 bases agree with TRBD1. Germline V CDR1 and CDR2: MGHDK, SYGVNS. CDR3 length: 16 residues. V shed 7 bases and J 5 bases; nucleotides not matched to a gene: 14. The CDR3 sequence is CASNGPHRGRGYGYTF. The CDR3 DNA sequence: TGTGCCAGCAACGGCCCCCACAGGGGGCGCGGGTATGGCTACACCTTC.

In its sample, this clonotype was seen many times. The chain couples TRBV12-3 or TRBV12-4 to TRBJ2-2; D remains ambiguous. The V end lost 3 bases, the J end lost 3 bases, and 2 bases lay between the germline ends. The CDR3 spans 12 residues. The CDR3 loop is CASSFHTGELFF. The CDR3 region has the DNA TGTGCCAGCAGTTTTCACACCGGGGAGCTGTTTTTT.

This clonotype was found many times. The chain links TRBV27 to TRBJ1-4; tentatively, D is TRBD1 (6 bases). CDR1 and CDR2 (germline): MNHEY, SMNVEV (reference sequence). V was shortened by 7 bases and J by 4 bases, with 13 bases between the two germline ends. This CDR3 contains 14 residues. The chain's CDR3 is CASKLGHHNEKLFF. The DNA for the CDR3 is TGTGCCAGCAAGTTGGGACACCATAATGAAAAACTGTTTTTT.

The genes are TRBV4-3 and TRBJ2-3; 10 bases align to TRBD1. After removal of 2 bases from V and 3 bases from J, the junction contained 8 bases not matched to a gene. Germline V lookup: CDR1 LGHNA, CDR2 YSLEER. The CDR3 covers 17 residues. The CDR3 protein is CASSQQTGGGVTDTQYF. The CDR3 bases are TGCGCCAGCAGCCAACAGACAGGGGGCGGTGTAACAGATACGCAGTATTTT.

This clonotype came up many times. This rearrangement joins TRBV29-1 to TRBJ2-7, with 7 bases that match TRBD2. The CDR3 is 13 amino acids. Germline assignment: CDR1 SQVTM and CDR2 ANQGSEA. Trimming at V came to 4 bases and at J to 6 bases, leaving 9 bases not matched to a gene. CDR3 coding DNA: TGCAGCGTTGTCAGACCTAGCGGAGGCGAGCAGTACTTC. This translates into CSVVRPSGGEQYF.

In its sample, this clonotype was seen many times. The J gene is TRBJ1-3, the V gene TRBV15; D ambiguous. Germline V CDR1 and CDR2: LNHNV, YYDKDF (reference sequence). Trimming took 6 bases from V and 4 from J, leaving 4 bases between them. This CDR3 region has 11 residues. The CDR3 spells CATREGNTIYF. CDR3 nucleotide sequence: TGTGCCACCAGAGAGGGAAACACCATATATTTT.

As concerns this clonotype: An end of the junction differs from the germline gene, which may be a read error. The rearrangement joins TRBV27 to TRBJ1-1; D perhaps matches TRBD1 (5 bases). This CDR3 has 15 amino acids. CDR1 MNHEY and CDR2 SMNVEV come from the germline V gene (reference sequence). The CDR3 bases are TGTGCCAGCAGTTTCCTTGGGGGGGAGAACACTGAAGCTGTCTTT. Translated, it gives CASSFLGGENTEAVF.

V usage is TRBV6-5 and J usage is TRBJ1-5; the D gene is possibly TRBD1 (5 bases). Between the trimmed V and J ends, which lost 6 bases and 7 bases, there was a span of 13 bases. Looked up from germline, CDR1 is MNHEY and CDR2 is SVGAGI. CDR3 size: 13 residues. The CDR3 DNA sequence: TGTGCCAGCAGGGCAGGGTCGGTGCAGCCCCAGCATTTT. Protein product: CASRAGSVQPQHF.

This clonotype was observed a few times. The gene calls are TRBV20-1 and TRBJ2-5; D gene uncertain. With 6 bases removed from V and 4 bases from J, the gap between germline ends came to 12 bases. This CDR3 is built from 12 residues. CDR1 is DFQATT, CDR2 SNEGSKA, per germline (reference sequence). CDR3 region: CSAPPDGETQYF. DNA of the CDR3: TGCAGTGCGCCGCCGGACGGAGAGACCCAGTACTTC.

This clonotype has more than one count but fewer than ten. CDR3 loop: CASSLRRDKAEAFF. DNA for the CDR3: TGTGCCAGCAGCTTACGGAGGGACAAGGCTGAAGCTTTCTTT. This chain joins TRBV7-9 and TRBJ1-1, with D tentatively TRBD1 (6 bases). Germline CDR1 and CDR2: SEHNR and FQNEAQ (reference sequence). With 2 bases removed from V and 6 bases from J, the gap between germline ends came to 13 bases. The CDR3 is made up of 14 amino acids.